Following are 8 T cell receptor beta chains from one sample sequenced in a study of spatial heterogeneity in lung cancer. TCRdb itself ran the 5' RACE reads through MiXCR, one entry per CDR3 protein. Of tens of thousands of distinct CDR3 sequences listed, 10% to 15% are singletons. Time point defined: sample taken at primary tumor resection. The sequenced material consisted of unsorted whole RNA from tumor, nontumor lung or frozen PBMC. The sample was PBMCs, taken at surgery. All receptors come from a male donor with early-stage non-small cell lung cancer.

This chain joins TRBV5-4 and TRBJ2-5, with 7 nucleotides matching TRBD1. The CDR3 loop spans 14 amino acids. Trimming at V came to 5 bases and at J to 3 bases, leaving 7 bases not matched to a gene. Germline V gives CDR1 SGHNT, CDR2 YYREEE (reference sequence). The DNA of the CDR3 is TGTGCCAGCAGTAGGGGGCAGGCCGAAGAGACCCAGTACTTC. The encoded protein is CASSRGQAEETQYF.

The chain carries TRBV20-1 and TRBJ2-3; D gene ambiguous. Trimming cost V 1 base and J 5 bases, with 10 bases left between them. This CDR3 has 13 amino acids. Germline CDR1 and CDR2: DFQATT and SNEGSKA (reference sequence). The CDR3 loop reads CSARVPRGDTQYF. The CDR3 bases are TGCAGTGCTAGAGTTCCTAGAGGAGATACGCAGTATTTT.

V and J are TRBV19 and TRBJ1-5; D is unresolved. The germline V gene has CDR1 LNHDA and CDR2 SQIVND (reference sequence). The CDR3 is made up of 14 amino acids. V dropped 4 bases and J dropped 1 base, with 8 bases sitting between them. The CDR3 loop is CASSRVGSNQPQHF. CDR3 nucleotides: TGTGCCAGTAGTAGGGTGGGGAGCAATCAGCCCCAGCATTTT.

V gene TRBV2 combines with J gene TRBJ2-7, with 10 bases identical to TRBD1. There are 13 residues in the CDR3. V lost 6 bases and J lost 6; bases outside the gene matches: 5. The germline V gene encodes CDR1 SNHLY and CDR2 FYNNEI. The CDR3 bases are TGTGCCAGCAGCCAGACAGGGGGCGGCGAGCAGTACTTC. Translation gives CASSQTGGGEQYF.

The rearrangement joins TRBV6-2 or TRBV6-3 to TRBJ2-5; a weak D match, TRBD2 (6 bases). This CDR3 contains 12 residues. Germline V gene sequence: CDR1 MNHEY, CDR2 SVGEGT. Deletions cut 7 bases from V and 3 bases from J, with 9 bases between. The CDR3 sequence: CASTGSKETQYF. Written as DNA, the CDR3 is TGTGCCAGCACCGGGAGCAAAGAGACCCAGTACTTC.

Only a few counts were recorded for this clonotype. The genes are TRBV30 and TRBJ1-1, with 7 bases identical to TRBD1. V shed 4 bases and J 1 base; nucleotides not matched to a gene: 6. This CDR3 is 14 amino acids long. CDR1 is GTSNPN, CDR2 SVGIG, per germline (reference sequence). CDR3 DNA: TGTGCCTGGACCACCCGGGACAGGAACACTGAAGCTTTCTTT. It is translated as CAWTTRDRNTEAFF.

V usage is TRBV10-1 and J usage is TRBJ2-2; D gene ambiguous. V was trimmed by 2 bases and J by 4 bases, leaving 8 bases between them. The CDR3 sequence is 14 residues long. CDR1 and CDR2 (germline): WNHNN, SYGVQD (reference sequence). The CDR3 here is CASSEARSTGELFF. Here the CDR3 DNA reads TGCGCCAGCAGTGAGGCTCGGAGCACCGGGGAGCTGTTTTTT.

This clonotype turned up a few times. The junction departs from the called germline gene at one end, perhaps through a read error. The chain couples TRBV29-1 to TRBJ2-7, with unresolved D. The CDR3 has 12 amino acids. The V gene's germline CDR1 is SQVTM and CDR2 ANQGSEA. The CDR3 DNA is TGCAGCGTTCAAGAAATGCACTACGAGCAGTACTTC. It specifies CSVQEMHYEQYF.